This T cell receptor beta chain was obtained from a study of T-cell reconstitution after alpha-beta-depleted transplantation in children. Study-level results: Diversity and T-cell counts at one year after transplant derived mostly from new T cells. Recipient T cells and thymic progenitors that survived gave rise to the high TCRbeta diversity observed at day 60 in some patients.

Notes on this clonotype: Its antigen is not identified.

Germline loops: CDR1 LGHNA, CDR2 YNFKEQ. CDR3 length equals 15 residues. Trimming removed 2 bases at V and 5 bases at J, with 15 bases between. For TCRbeta, the library was prepared with unique molecular identifiers. A single record per CDR3 protein comes from TCRdb applying MiXCR to the PCR reads. This repertoire shows just over 950,000 distinct CDR3 sequences, around 30% found once; its top ten account for over 25%. The TCR was taken from a boy younger than two who had a stem cell transplant for SCID, so the T cells may come from the graft donor. Sequenced here: PBMCs, mostly from graft donor cells, sampled 360 days after TCRalphabeta/CD19-depleted stem cell transplant. The gene calls are TRBV4-2 and TRBJ2-5; possibly TRBD2 for D (5 bases). The CDR3 DNA reads as TGTGCCAGCAGCCAACAGCTAGCTATTTTTGAGACCCAGTACTTC. This sequence encodes CASSQQLAIFETQYF.